One sample yielded the 11 T cell receptor beta chains listed below, sequenced in a study of blood T cells in healthy people across ages. For the second PCR, which ran for roughly 7 to 11 cycles, a sample-barcoded 5' primer and a J-beta primer mix were used. Each CDR3 protein is one row after TCRdb ran MiXCR on the 5' RACE reads. The sample records some 1 million distinct CDR3 sequences, around 43% being singletons. Sequenced sample: blood. All receptors derive from a woman aged 55-70 years in good health.

Remarks on this clonotype: The DNA is omitted, as the CDR3 cannot be located on it reliably, and the CDR3 follows TCRdb's listing. The V gene is TRBV7-2, the J gene TRBJ2-2; the table calls TRBD1, which could not be checked here. The CDR3 length equals 16 residues, ends included. From germline, CDR1 is SGHTA and CDR2 FQGNSA. This CDR3 is CASSFGPGPGTGELFF.

The rearrangement uses TRBV29-1 and TRBJ2-1; a weak D match, TRBD2 (5 bases). V gave up 7 bases and J gave up 8 bases, with 9 bases separating them. The CDR3 is 10 amino acids. CDR1 SQVTM and CDR2 ANQGSEA come from the germline V gene. The CDR3 here is CSAPGDEQFF. As DNA, the CDR3 is TGCAGCGCCCCCGGGGATGAGCAGTTCTTC.

This clonotype was observed a single time. The J gene is TRBJ1-6, the V gene TRBV3-1; no reliable D call. Per germline, CDR1 LGHDT and CDR2 YNNKEL (reference sequence). The V gene lost 1 base and the J gene lost 10 bases, with 8 bases spanning the gap. There are 13 residues in the CDR3. The DNA for the CDR3 is TGTGCCAGCAGCCAAGCCCTCGACTCACCCCTCCACTTT. Protein sequence: CASSQALDSPLHF.

There are many counts of this clonotype. The V call is TRBV10-3, the J call TRBJ2-5; D not certain. There are 12 residues in the CDR3. Per germline, CDR1 ENHRY and CDR2 SYGVKD. V dropped 6 bases and J dropped 3 bases, with 8 bases sitting between them. CDR3 DNA: TGTGCCATCAGGAAGGAGAAAGAGACCCAGTACTTC. Its protein is CAIRKEKETQYF.

This rearrangement joins TRBV18 to TRBJ2-5; 10 positions match TRBD2. The J call may be wrong; the DNA end is better matched by TRBJ2-7. Germline values: CDR1 KGHSH, CDR2 LQKENI. This CDR3 comprises 15 residues. This CDR3 is CASSPGASGRYEQYF. The CDR3 DNA follows: TGTGCCAGCTCACCAGGGGCTAGCGGGAGATACGAGCAGTACTTC.

This clonotype turned up a few times. This chain links TRBV6-5 with TRBJ2-3; TRBD2 matches 7 bases. CDR3 length: 17 amino acids. J was trimmed by 1 base and V by 4 bases; bases with no gene match: 11. The V gene's germline CDR1 is MNHEY and CDR2 SVGAGI. The CDR3 DNA follows: TGTGCCAGCAGTTTGGGGTCGGCGGGAGCGGGCACAGATACGCAGTATTTT. Translating gives CASSLGSAGAGTDTQYF.

This chain links TRBV11-1 with TRBJ2-2; D is ambiguous. Germline V gene data show CDR1 as SGHAT and CDR2 as FQDESV (reference sequence). The germline V and J ends were trimmed by 8 bases and 8 bases, with 12 bases remaining between them. There are 12 residues in the CDR3. CDR3 nucleotide sequence: TGTGCCAGCGCGCCTTCCGTGGGGGAGCTGTTTTTT. Its translation: CASAPSVGELFF.

V is TRBV7-9 and J is TRBJ1-2, with a possible D match to TRBD1 (6 bases). CDR3 length: 17 amino acids. The germline V gene encodes CDR1 SEHNR and CDR2 FQNEAQ (reference sequence). V lost 1 base and J lost 2, with 17 bases in between. DNA for the CDR3: TGTGCCAGCAGCTTAGTGGGTGCGGCAGGGGTCAACTATGGCTACACCTTC. This codes for CASSLVGAAGVNYGYTF. The full variable domain, its missing parts supplied by reference TRBV7-9 and TRBJ1-2, is DTGVSQNPRHKITKRGQNVTFRCDPISEHNRLYWYRQTLGQGPEFLTYFQNEAQLEKSRLLSDRFSAERPKGSFSTLEIQRTEQGDSAMYLCASSLVGAAGVNYGYTFGSGTRLTVV.

The rearrangement joins TRBV7-8 to TRBJ2-3, with 7 bases matching TRBD2. The CDR3 consists of 13 residues. Germline CDR1 SGHVS, CDR2 FQNEAQ. The J segment lost 6 bases and the V segment lost 8 bases, leaving 8 bases of the junction unmatched. CDR3 sequence reads: CASGGGRGDTQYF. The CDR3 DNA reads as TGTGCCAGCGGGGGGGGTAGAGGGGATACGCAGTATTTT.

CDR3 sequence (DNA): TGTGCCAGCAACAGGGTTAACTATGGCTACACCTTC. Its translation is CASNRVNYGYTF. The gene calls are TRBV21-1 and TRBJ1-2. TRBV21-1 corresponds to a pseudogene. The CDR3 runs to 12 residues.

The genes are TRBV20-1 and TRBJ1-5, with a tentative D call TRBD1 (5 bases). The CDR3 runs to 14 residues. The V end was cut by 1 base, the J end by 9 bases, with 16 bases between. The germline V gene has CDR1 DFQATT and CDR2 SNEGSKA (reference sequence). The CDR3 coding sequence is TGCAGTGCTAGAGTTGTCACCCCGGGGCGGCCCCAGCATTTT. This translates into CSARVVTPGRPQHF.